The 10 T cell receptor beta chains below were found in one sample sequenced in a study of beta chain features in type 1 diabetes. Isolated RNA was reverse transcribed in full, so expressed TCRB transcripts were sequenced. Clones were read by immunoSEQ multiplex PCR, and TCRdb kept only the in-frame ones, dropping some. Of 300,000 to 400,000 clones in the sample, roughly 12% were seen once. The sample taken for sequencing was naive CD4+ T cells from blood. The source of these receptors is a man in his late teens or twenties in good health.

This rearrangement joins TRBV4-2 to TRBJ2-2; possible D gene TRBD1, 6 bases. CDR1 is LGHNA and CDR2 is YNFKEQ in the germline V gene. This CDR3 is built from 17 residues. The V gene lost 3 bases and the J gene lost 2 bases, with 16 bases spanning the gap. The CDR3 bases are TGTGCCAGCAGCCACCCCCGAGGGGGTACCAACACCGGGGAGCTGTTTTTT. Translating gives CASSHPRGGTNTGELFF.

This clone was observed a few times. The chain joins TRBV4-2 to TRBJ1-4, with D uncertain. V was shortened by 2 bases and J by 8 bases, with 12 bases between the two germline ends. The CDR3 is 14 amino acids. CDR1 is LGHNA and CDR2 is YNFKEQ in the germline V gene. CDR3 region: CASSQSSQYEKLFF. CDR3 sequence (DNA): TGTGCCAGCAGCCAATCCTCACAATACGAAAAACTGTTTTTT.

The CDR3 protein is CASSQDLRASPTDTQYF. As DNA, the CDR3 is TGCGCCAGCAGCCAAGATTTGAGGGCCTCCCCCACAGATACGCAGTATTTT. This chain joins TRBV4-3 and TRBJ2-3; D is possibly TRBD2 (5 bases). This CDR3 is 17 amino acids long. Trimming pared 0 bases from V and 2 bases from J, leaving 15 bases between. Germline CDR1 reads LGHNA; CDR2 reads YSLEER.

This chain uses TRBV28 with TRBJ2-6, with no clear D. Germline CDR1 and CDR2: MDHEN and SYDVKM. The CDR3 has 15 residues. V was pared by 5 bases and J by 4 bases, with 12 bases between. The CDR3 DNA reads TGTGCCAGCAGTCCCCACAGTACCGGGGCCAACGTCCTGACTTTC. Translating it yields CASSPHSTGANVLTF. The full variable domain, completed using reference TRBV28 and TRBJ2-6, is DVKVTQSSRYLVKRTGEKVFLECVQDMDHENMFWYRQDPGLGLRLIYFSYDVKMKEKGDIPEGYSVSREKKERFSLILESASTNQTSMYLCASSPHSTGANVLTFGAGSRLTVL.

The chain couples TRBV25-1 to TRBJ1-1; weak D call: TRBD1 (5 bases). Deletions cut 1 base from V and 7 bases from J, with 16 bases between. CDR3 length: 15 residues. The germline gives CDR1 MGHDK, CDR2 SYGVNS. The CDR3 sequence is CASSEWNVGLGEAFF. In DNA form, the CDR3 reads TGTGCCAGCAGTGAATGGAATGTGGGGCTGGGTGAAGCTTTCTTT.

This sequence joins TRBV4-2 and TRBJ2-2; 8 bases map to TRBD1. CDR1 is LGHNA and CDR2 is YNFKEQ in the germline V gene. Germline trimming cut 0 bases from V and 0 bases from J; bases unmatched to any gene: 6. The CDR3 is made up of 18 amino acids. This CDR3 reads CASSQEGTGTANTGELFF. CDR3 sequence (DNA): TGTGCCAGCAGCCAAGAAGGGACAGGAACCGCGAACACCGGGGAGCTGTTTTTT.

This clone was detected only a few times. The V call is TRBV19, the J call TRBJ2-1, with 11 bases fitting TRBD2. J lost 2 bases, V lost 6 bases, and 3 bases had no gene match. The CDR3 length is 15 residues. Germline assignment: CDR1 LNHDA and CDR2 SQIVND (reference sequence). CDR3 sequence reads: CASRPTSGTYNEQFF. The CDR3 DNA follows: TGTGCCAGTAGACCGACTAGCGGGACCTACAATGAGCAGTTCTTC.

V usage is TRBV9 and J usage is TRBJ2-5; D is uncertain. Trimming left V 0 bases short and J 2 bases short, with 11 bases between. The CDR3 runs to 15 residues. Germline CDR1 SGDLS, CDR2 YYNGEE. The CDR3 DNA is TGTGCCAGCAGCGTAGTGGCCAGCGCGCAAGAGACCCAGTACTTC. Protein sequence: CASSVVASAQETQYF.

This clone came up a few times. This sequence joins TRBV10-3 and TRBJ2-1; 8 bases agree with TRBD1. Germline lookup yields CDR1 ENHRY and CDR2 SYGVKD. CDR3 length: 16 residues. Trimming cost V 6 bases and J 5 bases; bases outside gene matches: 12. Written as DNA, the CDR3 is TGTGCCATCAGGAAAGGGGAGAGGACAGGGAACAATGAGCAGTTCTTC. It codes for CAIRKGERTGNNEQFF.

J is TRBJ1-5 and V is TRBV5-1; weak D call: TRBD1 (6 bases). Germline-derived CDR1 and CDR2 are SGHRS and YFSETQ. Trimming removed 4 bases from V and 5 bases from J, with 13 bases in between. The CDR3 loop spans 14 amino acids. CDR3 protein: CASSLDKGDQPQHF. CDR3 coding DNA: TGCGCCAGCAGCCTGGACAAGGGGGATCAGCCCCAGCATTTT.